A single sample gave rise to the 30 T cell receptor beta chains below, sequenced in a study of T-cell memory formation after mild COVID-19 (dated by TCRdb to about 2021). The library was obtained by 5' RACE. The instrument was an Illumina NovaSeq 6000. Using fastp trimming at Q25 and MiXCR clonotype assembly, TCRdb reanalyzed the public sequencing data and kept in-frame beta chains. All rows with the same CDR3 protein become a single entry with the most common DNA and genes. The sample has 35,000 to 55,000 distinct CDR3 sequences on record, roughly 9.8% of them singletons. Roughly 12% of the sample lies in the top ten. The material sequenced was PBMCs or a T cell subset sorted from them (not recorded which). The receptors here all came from an adult woman who had mild COVID-19 (a few samples of this study predate the infection). The sample titles of this study are shuffled in the database, so cell type and time point are left out; the donor was told from shared clones.

This clonotype was counted a few times. This rearrangement joins TRBV18 to TRBJ2-7; perhaps TRBD1 as D (6 bases). Germline V gene sequence: CDR1 KGHSH, CDR2 LQKENI. The CDR3 covers 14 residues. Trimming shortened V by 4 bases and J by 5 bases, and 15 bases separated the two germline ends. CDR3 sequence (DNA): TGTGCCAGCTCACGGCGAACAGGGATCCACGAGCAGTACTTC. Amino acids: CASSRRTGIHEQYF.

This chain joins TRBV11-3 and TRBJ2-1; the D gene could be TRBD1 or TRBD2 (7 bases each). There are 17 residues in the CDR3. Germline V gives CDR1 SGHNT, CDR2 YENEEA. Trimming stripped 5 bases from V and 1 base from J, with 18 bases between. CDR3 in amino acids: CASSQGEGLGSYNEQFF. Written as DNA, the CDR3 is TGTGCCAGCAGCCAGGGGGAGGGCCTAGGGTCCTACAATGAGCAGTTCTTC.

This clonotype has only a few counts. This chain links TRBV5-1 with TRBJ2-1; TRBD2 agrees at 13 bases. Unmatched junction bases numbered 2, after V lost 8 bases and J lost 6 bases. Germline assignment: CDR1 SGHRS and CDR2 YFSETQ. There are 13 residues in the CDR3. Here the CDR3 reads CASRTSGSNEQFF. As DNA, the CDR3 is TGCGCCAGTCGGACTAGCGGGAGCAATGAGCAGTTCTTC.

This clonotype has only a few counts. This chain uses TRBV7-2 with TRBJ2-4, with TRBD1 as a possible D gene (5 bases). The germline V and J ends were trimmed by 10 bases and 2 bases, with 9 bases remaining between them. The CDR3 is made up of 12 amino acids. Germline V gives CDR1 SGHTA, CDR2 FQGNSA. The CDR3, as DNA: TGTGCCACCCAGGGATCCAAAAACATTCAGTACTTC. It encodes CATQGSKNIQYF.

This clonotype has at least ten counts. In DNA, the CDR3 is TGCGCCAGCAGCTTACGACAGGGGCCGTACGTCCCCACTGAAGCTTTCTTT. The encoded protein is CASSLRQGPYVPTEAFF. The V call is TRBV5-1, the J call TRBJ1-1; TRBD1 aligns across 8 bases. J was trimmed by 4 bases and V by 2 bases; bases with no gene match: 13. Germline V lookup: CDR1 SGHRS, CDR2 YFSETQ. This CDR3 comprises 17 residues.

This clonotype was found many times. V and J are TRBV29-1 and TRBJ2-7, with 7 bases that match TRBD1. J was trimmed by 3 bases and V by 7 bases; bases with no gene match: 12. CDR3 size: 14 residues. Germline CDR1 reads SQVTM; CDR2 reads ANQGSEA. DNA of the CDR3: TGCAGCGCGGGGACAGCCTTTGTTATCTACGAGCAGTACTTC. This translates into CSAGTAFVIYEQYF.

The chain joins TRBV7-2 to TRBJ2-1; D not certain. Trimming removed 8 bases at V and 4 bases at J, with 12 bases between. The CDR3 is 13 residues long. The germline V gene encodes CDR1 SGHTA and CDR2 FQGNSA. CDR3 region: CASRTNLYNEQFF. The CDR3 DNA reads TGTGCCAGCCGGACCAACCTATACAATGAGCAGTTCTTC.

This clonotype was recorded many times. The J gene is TRBJ2-5, the V gene TRBV24-1; D could derive from TRBD1 or TRBD2 (5 bases each). The V end lost 3 bases, the J end lost 3 bases, and 10 bases lay between the germline ends. This CDR3 is built from 14 residues. Germline V lookup: CDR1 KGHDR, CDR2 SFDVKD. The CDR3 loop reads CATSDPRGEETQYF. The CDR3 DNA is TGTGCCACCAGTGATCCGAGAGGGGAAGAGACCCAGTACTTC.

The chain links TRBV4-1 to TRBJ2-5, with D tentatively TRBD1 or TRBD2 (5 bases each). Trimming pared 4 bases from V and 5 bases from J, leaving 11 bases between. Germline V CDR1 and CDR2: MGHRA, YSYEKL. The CDR3 length is 13 residues. DNA of the CDR3: TGCGCCAGCAGCCTTGGGGGTTTGGAGACCCAGTACTTC. Amino acids: CASSLGGLETQYF.

This clonotype appeared a few times. The chain joins TRBV11-3 to TRBJ2-7; D is unresolved. Germline V CDR1 and CDR2: SGHNT, YENEEA. CDR3 length: 14 amino acids. V was clipped by 4 bases and J by 1 base, with 11 bases between them. CDR3 DNA: TGTGCCAGCAGCTCGAAATACGGGTCCTACGAGCAGTACTTC. Translating gives CASSSKYGSYEQYF.

The V call is TRBV20-1, the J call TRBJ2-7; D may match TRBD1 or TRBD2 (6 bases each). CDR1 and CDR2 from the germline V gene are DFQATT and SNEGSKA (reference sequence). The CDR3 contains 14 residues. V lost 8 bases, J lost 0 bases, and 17 bases lay in between. As DNA, the CDR3 is TGCAGTCGCAGAGTACAGGGAGGCTCCTACGAGCAGTACTTC. It specifies CSRRVQGGSYEQYF.

This clonotype has just a few counts. V usage is TRBV11-2 and J usage is TRBJ2-1, with 15 bases matching TRBD2. Trimming removed 5 bases from V and 4 bases from J; junction bases left unmatched: 6. Germline loops: CDR1 SGHAT, CDR2 FQNNGV. This CDR3 comprises 17 residues. The CDR3 spells CASSPGTSGGLYNEQFF. CDR3 in DNA: TGTGCCAGCAGCCCGGGGACTAGCGGGGGGCTATACAATGAGCAGTTCTTC.

This clonotype was picked up a small number of times. CDR3 nucleotides: TGTGCCAGCACCCTCCAAAGCGGGACTACCCCCGGGGACGAGCAGTACTTC. This codes for CASTLQSGTTPGDEQYF. The rearrangement joins TRBV21-1 to TRBJ2-7; no DNA check was done on the table's D call, TRBD2. TRBV21-1 is designated a pseudogene. This CDR3 contains 17 residues.

The chain employs TRBV14 and TRBJ2-5, with TRBD2 as a possible D gene (5 bases). V was trimmed by 4 bases and J by 1 base, leaving 13 bases between them. The CDR3 totals 15 residues. Germline lookup yields CDR1 SGHDN and CDR2 FVKESK. The CDR3 region is CASSRQRGSQETQYF. In DNA, the CDR3 is TGTGCCAGCAGCCGCCAGCGAGGGTCCCAAGAGACCCAGTACTTC.

This clonotype occurred many times. V usage is TRBV7-2 and J usage is TRBJ1-2; 10 positions agree with TRBD1. From germline, CDR1 is SGHTA and CDR2 FQGNSA. The CDR3 consists of 14 residues. The J segment lost 4 bases and the V segment lost 7 bases, leaving 6 bases of the junction unmatched. Here the CDR3 DNA reads TGTGCCAGCACCGAAGACAGGGGGCCCTATGGCTACACCTTC. It yields the protein CASTEDRGPYGYTF.

This clonotype was found a few times. The J gene is TRBJ1-5, the V gene TRBV12-3 or TRBV12-4; TRBD1 aligns across 7 bases. The CDR3 spans 15 residues. After removal of 5 bases from V and 5 bases from J, the junction contained 9 bases not matched to a gene. The DNA of the CDR3 is TGTGCCAGCAGTCCGACAGGGAATAGGCATCAGCCCCAGCATTTT. As protein: CASSPTGNRHQPQHF.

This clonotype appeared a few times. The chain uses TRBV20-1 and TRBJ1-5; D perhaps matches TRBD1 (6 bases). The CDR3 extends over 13 amino acids. The V end was cut by 6 bases, the J end by 4 bases, with 13 bases between. The germline gives CDR1 DFQATT, CDR2 SNEGSKA (reference sequence). CDR3 sequence reads: CSAEGQLNQPQHF. CDR3 coding DNA: TGCAGTGCGGAAGGACAGTTAAATCAGCCCCAGCATTTT.

This clonotype was detected ten times or more. V and J are TRBV5-1 and TRBJ1-2, with 10 positions matching TRBD1. The CDR3 runs 15 residues. The trim removed 7 bases at V and 3 bases at J, leaving 9 bases unmatched. In germline, CDR1 is SGHRS, CDR2 YFSETQ. Here the CDR3 reads CASGPGTGDDYGYTF. In DNA form, the CDR3 reads TGCGCCAGCGGACCGGGGACAGGGGATGACTATGGCTACACCTTC.

By proportion, this clonotype is medium-sized. CDR3 sequence (DNA): TGCGCCAGCAGCGAGCGACTAGCGGGACGCTACGAGCAGTACTTC. This sequence encodes CASSERLAGRYEQYF. The genes are TRBV5-1 and TRBJ2-7; 11 positions match TRBD2. This CDR3 comprises 15 residues. The germline V gene has CDR1 SGHRS and CDR2 YFSETQ. V shed 4 bases, J shed 3 bases, and the junction held 6 bases outside the gene matches.

This clonotype was detected many times. The chain joins TRBV12-3 or TRBV12-4 to TRBJ2-5; 10 bases map to TRBD2. V lost 3 bases to trimming and J lost 7 bases; unmatched junction nucleotides: 11. This CDR3 region has 16 residues. The chain's CDR3 is CASSLTSGPGGGTQYF. In DNA form, the CDR3 reads TGTGCCAGCAGTTTGACTAGCGGGCCCGGCGGTGGGACCCAGTACTTC.

This clonotype showed up just a few times. The V call is TRBV29-1, the J call TRBJ2-1; possibly TRBD1 or TRBD2 for D (7 bases each). V gave up 6 bases and J gave up 8 bases, with 17 bases separating them. The CDR3 runs 13 residues. Germline V gene sequence: CDR1 SQVTM, CDR2 ANQGSEA. The CDR3 is CSVASGTVDEQFF. CDR3 DNA sequence: TGCAGCGTAGCAAGCGGGACAGTCGATGAGCAGTTCTTC.

This clonotype was picked up a small number of times. The chain is built from TRBV29-1 and TRBJ2-2, with no clear D. The CDR3 extends over 14 amino acids. V lost 6 bases and J 0 bases, leaving 11 bases between the germline ends. Germline CDR1 is SQVTM and CDR2 is ANQGSEA. In DNA, the CDR3 is TGCAGCGTCGGTACGGGCACGAACACCGGGGAGCTGTTTTTT. As protein: CSVGTGTNTGELFF.

Relative to its sample, this clonotype is medium-sized. The CDR3 nucleotides read TGTGCCAGCAGACCACTGGGACAGCAATCCTACGAGCAGTACTTC. Translated: CASRPLGQQSYEQYF. The V gene is TRBV6-1, the J gene TRBJ2-7, with 7 bases matching TRBD1. CDR3 length: 15 residues. V shed 6 bases, J shed 1 base, and the junction held 9 bases outside the gene matches. CDR1 is MNHNS, CDR2 SASEGT, per germline.

The sample holds many counts of this clonotype. The J gene is TRBJ1-5, the V gene TRBV12-3 or TRBV12-4; 7 bases are shared with TRBD1. The CDR3 has 15 amino acids. The trim removed 6 bases at V and 3 bases at J, leaving 8 bases unmatched. CDR3 in amino acids: CASSLGTDYNQPQHF. For the CDR3, the DNA is TGTGCCAGCAGCCTTGGGACAGACTACAATCAGCCCCAGCATTTT.

This rearrangement joins TRBV24-1 to TRBJ2-1; 7 nucleotides agree with TRBD1. There are 14 residues in the CDR3. From germline, CDR1 is KGHDR and CDR2 SFDVKD. Trimming cost V 8 bases and J 6 bases; bases outside gene matches: 9. This chain's CDR3 is CATKPGDSPNEQFF. The CDR3 DNA is TGTGCCACCAAACCTGGGGACAGCCCCAATGAGCAGTTCTTC.

The gene calls are TRBV6-5 and TRBJ1-2; the D gene is possibly TRBD1 (5 bases). The V end lost 6 bases, the J end lost 4 bases, and 15 bases lay between the germline ends. The CDR3 consists of 14 residues. Looked up from germline, CDR1 is MNHEY and CDR2 is SVGAGI. The chain's CDR3 is CASSSTGPPYGYTF. CDR3 DNA sequence: TGTGCCAGCAGCTCCACGGGGCCCCCCTATGGCTACACCTTC.

This clonotype showed up just a few times. This chain joins TRBV15 and TRBJ2-7; 8 bases are a match to TRBD2. The V gene end was trimmed by 4 bases and the J gene end by 5 bases; junction bases not matched to a gene: 7. The V gene's germline CDR1 is LNHNV and CDR2 YYDKDF (reference sequence). The CDR3 is 14 amino acids. CDR3 bases: TGTGCCACCAGCACAGCGCGGGAGGCGGACGAGCAGTACTTC. It codes for CATSTAREADEQYF.

The rearrangement joins TRBV25-1 to TRBJ2-7; D is uncertain. Trimming removed 8 bases at V and 0 bases at J, with 14 bases between. CDR3 length: 14 residues. Germline CDR1 reads MGHDK; CDR2 reads SYGVNS. As DNA, the CDR3 is TGTGCCAGCCAAACTACAGAACACTCCTACGAGCAGTACTTC. It translates to CASQTTEHSYEQYF.

This rearrangement joins TRBV11-2 to TRBJ2-7; the match to TRBD1 covers 11 bases. V was clipped by 1 base and J by 3 bases; unmatched bases: 11. This CDR3 contains 18 residues. Germline CDR1 and CDR2: SGHAT and FQNNGV. The CDR3 sequence: CASSLGIGGTGGVYEQYF. CDR3 nucleotide sequence: TGTGCCAGCAGCTTAGGGATCGGGGGGACAGGGGGAGTCTACGAGCAGTACTTC.

The gene calls are TRBV19 and TRBJ2-1; 14 bases align to TRBD2. With V trimmed by 6 bases and J by 2 bases, 0 bases remained unmatched. CDR3 length: 15 amino acids. Germline-derived CDR1 and CDR2 are LNHDA and SQIVND (reference sequence). CDR3: CASRTSGGAYNEQFF. The DNA for the CDR3 is TGTGCCAGTAGGACTAGCGGGGGGGCCTACAATGAGCAGTTCTTC. Drawing the rest from reference TRBV19 and TRBJ2-1, the complete variable domain is DGGITQSPKYLFRKEGQNVTLSCEQNLNHDAMYWYRQDPGQGLRLIYYSQIVNDFQKGDIAEGYSVSREKKESFPLTVTSAQKNPTAFYLCASRTSGGAYNEQFFGPGTRLTVL.